This T cell receptor beta chain is from a study of molecular identifiers for immune sequencing clone quantification. Germline loops: CDR1 MNHEY, CDR2 SMNVEV (reference sequence). CDR3 length equals 15 residues. Trimming removed 2 bases from V and 0 bases from J, with 9 bases in between. This clonotype was seen only a few times. Its specificity is not known. Previously published methods and listed TCR primers were used for the bulk TCR libraries. TCRdb independently ran MiXCR on the PCR reads; one entry per CDR3 protein. The sample includes 40,000 to 65,000 distinct CDR3 sequences, just over 35% of them seen just once. Study results and caveats: Effector cells had over 98% of their molecules in clones above 20 RNA copies, while naive cells had under 1%. Same-barcode identical TCR molecules could make highly expanded clones look smaller than they are.

The clonotype originates from a human donor in good health. Some libraries in this study had Jurkat cell RNA spiked in. The chain uses TRBV27 and TRBJ2-3, with D maybe TRBD2 (5 bases). The sequenced sample was naive CD8+ T cells from blood, with Jurkat cell RNA spiked in. Noted subset: FACS-sorted CD8+CD4-CCR7+CD45RA+ naive T cells. CDR3 amino acids: CASSLTGYSTDTQYF. The CDR3 nucleotides are TGTGCCAGCAGTTTAACGGGATATAGCACAGATACGCAGTATTTT.